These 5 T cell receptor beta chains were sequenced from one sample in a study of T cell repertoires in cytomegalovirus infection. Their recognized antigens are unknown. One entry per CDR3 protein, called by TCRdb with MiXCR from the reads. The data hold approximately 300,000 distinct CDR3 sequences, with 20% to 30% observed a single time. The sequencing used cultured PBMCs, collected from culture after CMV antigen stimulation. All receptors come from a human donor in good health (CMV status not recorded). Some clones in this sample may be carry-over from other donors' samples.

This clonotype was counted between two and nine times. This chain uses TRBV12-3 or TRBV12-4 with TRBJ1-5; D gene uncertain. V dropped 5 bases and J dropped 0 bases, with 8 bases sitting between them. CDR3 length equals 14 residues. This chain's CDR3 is CASSPGDSNQPQHF. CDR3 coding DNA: TGTGCCAGCAGTCCCGGGGATAGCAATCAGCCCCAGCATTTT.

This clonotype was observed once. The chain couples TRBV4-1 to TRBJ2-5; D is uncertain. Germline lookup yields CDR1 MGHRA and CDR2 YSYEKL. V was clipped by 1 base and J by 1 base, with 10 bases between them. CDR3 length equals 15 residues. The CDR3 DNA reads TGCGCCAGCAGCCAAGTCGTGCAGAGCCAAGAGACCCAGTACTTC. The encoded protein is CASSQVVQSQETQYF.

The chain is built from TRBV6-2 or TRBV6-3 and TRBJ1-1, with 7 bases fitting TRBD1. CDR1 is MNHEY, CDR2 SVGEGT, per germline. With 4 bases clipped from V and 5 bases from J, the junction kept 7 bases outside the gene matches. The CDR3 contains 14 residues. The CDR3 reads CASSSGQRSTEAFF. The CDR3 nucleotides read TGTGCCAGCAGTTCGGGACAGAGGAGTACTGAAGCTTTCTTT.

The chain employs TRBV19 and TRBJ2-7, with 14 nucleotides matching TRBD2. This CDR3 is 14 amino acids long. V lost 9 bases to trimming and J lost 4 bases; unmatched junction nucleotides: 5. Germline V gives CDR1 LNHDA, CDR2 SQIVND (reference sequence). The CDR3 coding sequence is TGTGCCAGAGGACTAGCGGGAGGTTCGTACGAGCAGTACGTC. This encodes CARGLAGGSYEQYV.

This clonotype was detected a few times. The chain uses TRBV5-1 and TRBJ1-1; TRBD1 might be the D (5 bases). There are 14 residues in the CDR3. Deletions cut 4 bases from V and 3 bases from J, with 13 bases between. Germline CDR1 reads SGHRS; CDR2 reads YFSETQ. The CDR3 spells CASSLGLGDTEAFF. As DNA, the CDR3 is TGCGCCAGCAGCCTGGGGCTGGGGGACACTGAAGCTTTCTTT. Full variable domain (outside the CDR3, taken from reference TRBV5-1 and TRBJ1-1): KAGVTQTPRYLIKTRGQQVTLSCSPISGHRSVSWYQQTPGQGLQFLFEYFSETQRNKGNFPGRFSGRQFSNSRSEMNVSTLELGDSALYLCASSLGLGDTEAFFGQGTRLTVV.